This T cell receptor beta chain was sequenced during a study of blood T cell repertoires in COVID-19. Study background: Acute and convalescent COVID-19 specimens originated in the United States, Italy and Spain.

This clone was seen a handful of times. Libraries were prepared by immunoSEQ multiplex PCR; TCRdb keeps only in-frame clonotypes and omits some of them. The sample has 200,000 to 300,000 clones, approximately 90% seen once. V gave up 4 bases and J gave up 1 base; unmatched junction bases: 1. Per the germline V gene, CDR1 is SGHDT and CDR2 is YYEEEE. This CDR3 spans 13 amino acids. The J gene is TRBJ1-1, the V gene TRBV5-6, with 7 nucleotides matching TRBD1. Sequencing used PBMCs or T cells enriched from blood (not recorded which). The clonotype originates from a man between 35 and 55 years old who had recovered from COVID-19. The chain's CDR3 is CASSRDRNTEAFF. As DNA, the CDR3 is TGTGCCAGCAGCCGGGACAGGAACACTGAAGCTTTCTTT.